Below are 5 T cell receptor beta chains sequenced from a single sample in a study of T cell responses to AZD1222 COVID-19 vaccine. Sequencing was performed with immunoSEQ multiplex PCR; in TCRdb, only in-frame clones are kept and a portion is missing. The sample shows 150,000 to 200,000 clones, under 95% of them seen only once. This specimen consisted of peripheral blood, obtained 28 days after the second AZD1222 dose. The receptors were gathered from an adult who received the AZD1222 COVID-19 vaccine.

This rearrangement joins TRBV13 to TRBJ1-1; D uncertain. This CDR3 contains 14 residues. Per the germline V gene, CDR1 is PRHDT and CDR2 is FYEKMQ (reference sequence). With 0 bases removed from V and 4 bases from J, the gap between germline ends came to 9 bases. Here the CDR3 DNA reads TGTGCCAGCAGCTTAGGCCTGTCGACCACTGAAGCTTTCTTT. This translates into CASSLGLSTTEAFF.

The chain couples TRBV6-2 or TRBV6-3 to TRBJ1-5, with a weak D call TRBD1 (5 bases). The CDR3 length is 15 residues. Germline values: CDR1 MNHEY, CDR2 SVGEGT. V was cut by 1 base and J by 6 bases, with 13 bases left in between. The CDR3 region has the DNA TGTGCCAGCAGTTACTACTCAGGGTTTCGTCAGCCCCAGCATTTT. It encodes CASSYYSGFRQPQHF.

About this clone itself: The same CDR3 is also encoded by other DNA sequences in this sample. The CDR3 spells CASSVGSGANVLTF. The CDR3 nucleotides read TGTGCCAGCAGCGTGGGGTCTGGGGCCAACGTCCTGACTTTC. The chain uses TRBV9 and TRBJ2-6; D is ambiguous. V lost 2 bases to trimming and J lost 1 base, with 4 bases between them. The CDR3 covers 14 residues. Per germline, CDR1 SGDLS and CDR2 YYNGEE.

This chain joins TRBV7-9 and TRBJ1-1, with TRBD1 matching 7 bases. V shed 4 bases, J shed 0 bases, and the junction held 5 bases outside the gene matches. Germline V CDR1 and CDR2: SEHNR, FQNEAQ (reference sequence). This CDR3 is 15 amino acids long. DNA of the CDR3: TGTGCCAGCAGCTCCAACAGGGGAATGAACACTGAAGCTTTCTTT. Its protein is CASSSNRGMNTEAFF.

This chain links TRBV7-8 with TRBJ2-1; 9 bases align to TRBD1. The CDR3 has 15 residues. Germline V gene data show CDR1 as SGHVS and CDR2 as FQNEAQ. After removal of 1 base from V and 8 bases from J, the junction contained 6 bases not matched to a gene. CDR3 DNA: TGTGCCAGCAGCTTAGTGGGACAGGGAACGGATGAGCAGTTCTTC. Its translation: CASSLVGQGTDEQFF.